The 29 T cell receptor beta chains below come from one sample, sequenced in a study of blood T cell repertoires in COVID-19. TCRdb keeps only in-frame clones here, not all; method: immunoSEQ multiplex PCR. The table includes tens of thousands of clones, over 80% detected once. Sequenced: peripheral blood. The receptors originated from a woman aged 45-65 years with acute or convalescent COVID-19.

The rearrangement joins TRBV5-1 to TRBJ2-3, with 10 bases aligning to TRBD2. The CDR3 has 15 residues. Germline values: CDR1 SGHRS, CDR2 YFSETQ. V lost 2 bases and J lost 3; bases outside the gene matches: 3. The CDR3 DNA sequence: TGCGCCAGCAGCTTCGCTAGCGGGGGTACAGATACGCAGTATTTT. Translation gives CASSFASGGTDTQYF.

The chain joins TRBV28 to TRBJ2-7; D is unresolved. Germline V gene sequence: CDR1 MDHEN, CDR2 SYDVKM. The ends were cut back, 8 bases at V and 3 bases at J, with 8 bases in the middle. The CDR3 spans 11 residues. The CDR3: CASESNYEQYF. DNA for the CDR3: TGTGCCAGCGAGTCGAACTACGAGCAGTACTTC.

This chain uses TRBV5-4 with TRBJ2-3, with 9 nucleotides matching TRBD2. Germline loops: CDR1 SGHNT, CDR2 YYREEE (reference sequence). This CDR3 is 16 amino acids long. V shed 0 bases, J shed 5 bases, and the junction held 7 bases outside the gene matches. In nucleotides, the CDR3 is TGTGCCAGCAGCTTGGGAGGGATTAGCGGGAGAGATACGCAGTATTTT. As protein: CASSLGGISGRDTQYF.

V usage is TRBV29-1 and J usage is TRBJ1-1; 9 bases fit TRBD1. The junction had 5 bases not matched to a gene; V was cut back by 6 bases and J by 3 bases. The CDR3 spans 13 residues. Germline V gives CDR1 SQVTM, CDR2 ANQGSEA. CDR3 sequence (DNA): TGCAGCGTGGAACAGGGGGCGGACACTGAAGCTTTCTTT. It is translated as CSVEQGADTEAFF.

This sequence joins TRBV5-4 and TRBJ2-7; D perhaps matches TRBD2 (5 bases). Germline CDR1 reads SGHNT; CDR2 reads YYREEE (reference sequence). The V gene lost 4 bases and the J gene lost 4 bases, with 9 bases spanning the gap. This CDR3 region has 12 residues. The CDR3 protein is CASSRDSYEQYF. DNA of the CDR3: TGTGCCAGCAGCCGGGATTCATACGAGCAGTACTTC.

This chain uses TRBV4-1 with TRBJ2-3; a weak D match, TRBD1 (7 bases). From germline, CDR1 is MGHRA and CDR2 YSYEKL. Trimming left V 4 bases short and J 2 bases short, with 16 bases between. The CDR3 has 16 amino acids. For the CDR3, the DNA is TGCGCCAGCAGCCCCTCTAGCGACAGGGACACAGATACGCAGTATTTT. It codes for CASSPSSDRDTDTQYF.

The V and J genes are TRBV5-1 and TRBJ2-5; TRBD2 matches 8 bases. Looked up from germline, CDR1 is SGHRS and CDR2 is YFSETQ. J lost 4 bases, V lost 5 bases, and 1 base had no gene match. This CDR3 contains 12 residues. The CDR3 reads CASRAGAETQYF. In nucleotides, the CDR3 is TGCGCCAGCAGAGCGGGAGCAGAGACCCAGTACTTC.

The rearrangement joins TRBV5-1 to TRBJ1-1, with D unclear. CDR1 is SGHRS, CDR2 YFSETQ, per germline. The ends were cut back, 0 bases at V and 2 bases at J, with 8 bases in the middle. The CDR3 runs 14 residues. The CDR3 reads CASSLGPGNTEAFF. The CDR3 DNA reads TGCGCCAGCAGCTTGGGTCCGGGAAACACTGAAGCTTTCTTT.

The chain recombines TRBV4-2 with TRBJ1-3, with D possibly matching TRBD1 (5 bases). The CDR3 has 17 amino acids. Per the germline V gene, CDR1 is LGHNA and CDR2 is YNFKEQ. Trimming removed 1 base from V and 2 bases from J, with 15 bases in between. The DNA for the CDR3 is TGTGCCAGCAGCCAAGGGCTCCAGGGAGGTCCTGGAAACACCATATATTTT. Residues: CASSQGLQGGPGNTIYF.

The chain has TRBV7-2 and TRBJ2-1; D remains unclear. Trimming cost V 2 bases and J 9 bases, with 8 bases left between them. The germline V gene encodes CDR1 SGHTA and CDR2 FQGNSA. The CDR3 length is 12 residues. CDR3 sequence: CASSLNAAEQFF. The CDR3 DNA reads TGTGCCAGCAGCTTAAATGCGGCTGAGCAGTTCTTC.

The CDR3 DNA sequence: TGTGCCAGCAGCTACGGACTAGTCCGCGGAAACACCATATATTTT. Its translation is CASSYGLVRGNTIYF. The V and J genes are TRBV7-6 and TRBJ1-3; D unresolved. CDR1 is SGHVS and CDR2 is FNYEAQ in the germline V gene. This CDR3 is built from 15 residues. The V end lost 4 bases, the J end lost 4 bases, and 14 bases lay between the germline ends.

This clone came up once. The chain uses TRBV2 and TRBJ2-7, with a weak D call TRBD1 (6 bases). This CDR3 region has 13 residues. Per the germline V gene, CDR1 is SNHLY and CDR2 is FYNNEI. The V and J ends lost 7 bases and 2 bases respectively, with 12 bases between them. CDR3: CASNDGQPYEQYF. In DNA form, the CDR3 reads TGTGCCAGCAATGATGGACAGCCCTACGAGCAGTACTTC.

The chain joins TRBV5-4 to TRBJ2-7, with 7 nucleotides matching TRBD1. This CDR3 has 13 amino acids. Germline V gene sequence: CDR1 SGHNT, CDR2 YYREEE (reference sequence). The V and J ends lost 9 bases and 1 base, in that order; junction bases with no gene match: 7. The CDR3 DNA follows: TGTGCCACCGGAACAGGGGCATCCTACGAGCAGTACTTC. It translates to CATGTGASYEQYF.

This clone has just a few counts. CDR3 residues: CASSFVAGEVGVSEQYF. The CDR3 DNA follows: TGTGCCAGCAGCTTTGTAGCGGGAGAAGTAGGTGTCTCCGAGCAGTACTTC. This sequence joins TRBV7-9 and TRBJ2-7; TRBD2 agrees at 9 bases. V shed 3 bases, J shed 6 bases, and the junction held 15 bases outside the gene matches. CDR1 and CDR2 from the germline V gene are SEHNR and FQNEAQ (reference sequence). The CDR3 sequence is 17 residues long.

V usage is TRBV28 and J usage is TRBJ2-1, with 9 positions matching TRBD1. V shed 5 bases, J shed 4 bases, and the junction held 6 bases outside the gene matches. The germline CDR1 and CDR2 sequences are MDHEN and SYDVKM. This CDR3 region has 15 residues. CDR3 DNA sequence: TGTGCCAGCAGTCGAGACAGGGGGATTTACAATGAGCAGTTCTTC. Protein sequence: CASSRDRGIYNEQFF.

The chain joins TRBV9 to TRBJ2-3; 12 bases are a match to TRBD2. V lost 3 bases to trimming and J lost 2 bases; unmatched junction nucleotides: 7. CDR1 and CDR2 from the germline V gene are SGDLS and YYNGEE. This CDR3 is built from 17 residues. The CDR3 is CASSALGLAGYTDTQYF. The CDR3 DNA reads TGTGCCAGCAGCGCGTTGGGACTAGCGGGTTACACAGATACGCAGTATTTT.

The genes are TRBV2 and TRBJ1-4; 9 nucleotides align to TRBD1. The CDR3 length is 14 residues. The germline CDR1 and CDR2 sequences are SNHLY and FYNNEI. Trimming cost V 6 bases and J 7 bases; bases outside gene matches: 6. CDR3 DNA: TGTGCCAGCAGGGAACAGGGGGCAGGTGAAAAACTGTTTTTT. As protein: CASREQGAGEKLFF.

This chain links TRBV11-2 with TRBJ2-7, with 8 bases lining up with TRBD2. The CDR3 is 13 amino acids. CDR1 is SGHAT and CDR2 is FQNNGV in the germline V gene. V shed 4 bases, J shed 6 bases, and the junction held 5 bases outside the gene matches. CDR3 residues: CASSSSLAAEQYF. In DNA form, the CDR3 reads TGTGCCAGCAGCTCATCACTAGCGGCCGAGCAGTACTTC.

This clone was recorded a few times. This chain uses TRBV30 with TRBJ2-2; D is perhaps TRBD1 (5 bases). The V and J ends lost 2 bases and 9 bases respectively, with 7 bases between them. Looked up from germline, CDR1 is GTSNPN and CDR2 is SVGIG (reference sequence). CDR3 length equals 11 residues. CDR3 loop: CAWSRGRELFF. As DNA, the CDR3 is TGTGCCTGGAGTAGGGGTAGGGAGCTGTTTTTT. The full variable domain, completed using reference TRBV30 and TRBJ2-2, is SQTIHQWPATLVQPVGSPLSLECTVEGTSNPNLYWYRQAAGRGLQLLFYSVGIGQISSEVPQNLSASRPQDRQFILSSKKLLLSDSGFYLCAWSRGRELFFGEGSRLTVL.

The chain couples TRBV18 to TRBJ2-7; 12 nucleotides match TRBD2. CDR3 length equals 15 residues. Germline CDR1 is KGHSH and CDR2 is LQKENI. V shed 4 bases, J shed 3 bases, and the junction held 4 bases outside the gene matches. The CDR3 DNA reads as TGTGCCAGCTCACTTCGGACTAGCGGGAACTACGAGCAGTACTTC. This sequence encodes CASSLRTSGNYEQYF.

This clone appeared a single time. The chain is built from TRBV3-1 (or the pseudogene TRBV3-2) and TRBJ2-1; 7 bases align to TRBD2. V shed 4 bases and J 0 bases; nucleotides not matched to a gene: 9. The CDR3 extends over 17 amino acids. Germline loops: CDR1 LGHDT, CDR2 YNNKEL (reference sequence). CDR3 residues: CASSRLLGGGSYNEQFF. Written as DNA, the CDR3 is TGTGCCAGCAGCCGTCTTTTGGGGGGGGGCTCCTACAATGAGCAGTTCTTC.

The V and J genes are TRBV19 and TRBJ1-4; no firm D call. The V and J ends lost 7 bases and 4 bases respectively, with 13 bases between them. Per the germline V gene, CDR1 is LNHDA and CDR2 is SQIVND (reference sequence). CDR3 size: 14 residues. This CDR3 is CASTPLARNEKLFF. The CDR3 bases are TGTGCCAGTACCCCACTAGCCCGTAATGAAAAACTGTTTTTT.

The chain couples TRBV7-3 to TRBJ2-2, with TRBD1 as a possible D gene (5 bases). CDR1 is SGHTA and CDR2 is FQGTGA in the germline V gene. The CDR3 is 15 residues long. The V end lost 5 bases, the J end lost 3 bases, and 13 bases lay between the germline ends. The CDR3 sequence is CASSALGAYTGELFF. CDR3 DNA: TGTGCCAGCAGCGCCCTTGGGGCCTACACCGGGGAGCTGTTTTTT.

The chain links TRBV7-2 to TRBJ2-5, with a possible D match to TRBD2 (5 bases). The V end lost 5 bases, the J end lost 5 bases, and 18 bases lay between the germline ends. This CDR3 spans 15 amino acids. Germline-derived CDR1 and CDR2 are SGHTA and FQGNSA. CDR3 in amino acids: CASSGSGVGEETQYF. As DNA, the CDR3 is TGTGCCAGCAGCGGGTCCGGGGTGGGCGAGGAGACCCAGTACTTC.

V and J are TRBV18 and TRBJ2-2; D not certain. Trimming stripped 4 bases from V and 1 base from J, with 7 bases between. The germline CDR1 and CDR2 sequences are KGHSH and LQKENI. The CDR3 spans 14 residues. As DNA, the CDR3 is TGTGCCAGCTCACGCGGCGAGAACACCGGGGAGCTGTTTTTT. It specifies CASSRGENTGELFF.

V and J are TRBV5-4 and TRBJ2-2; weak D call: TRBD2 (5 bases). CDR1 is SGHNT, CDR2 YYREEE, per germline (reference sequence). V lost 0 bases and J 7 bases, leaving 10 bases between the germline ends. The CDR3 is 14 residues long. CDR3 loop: CASSLVEVSGELFF. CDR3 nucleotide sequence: TGTGCCAGCAGCTTGGTGGAGGTCAGCGGGGAGCTGTTTTTT.

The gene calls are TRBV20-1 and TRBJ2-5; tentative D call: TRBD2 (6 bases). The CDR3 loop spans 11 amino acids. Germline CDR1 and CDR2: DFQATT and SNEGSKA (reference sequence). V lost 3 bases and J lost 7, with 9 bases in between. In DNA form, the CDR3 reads TGCAGTGCTAGTATCGGGGGGACCCAGTACTTC. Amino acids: CSASIGGTQYF.

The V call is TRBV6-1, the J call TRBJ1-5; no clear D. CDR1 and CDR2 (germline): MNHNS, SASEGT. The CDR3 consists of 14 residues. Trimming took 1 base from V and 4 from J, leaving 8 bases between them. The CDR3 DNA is TGTGCCAGCAGTGAAGGGGGAGGGAATCAGCCCCAGCATTTT. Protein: CASSEGGGNQPQHF.

In nucleotides, the CDR3 is TGCGCCAGCAGACATTCCGGGACAGGGGGCGACTATGGCTACACCTTC. Translating gives CASRHSGTGGDYGYTF. The V call is TRBV5-1, the J call TRBJ1-2, with TRBD1 identical over 12 bases. The CDR3 is 16 amino acids. Germline V gene sequence: CDR1 SGHRS, CDR2 YFSETQ. The junction had 8 bases not matched to a gene; V was cut back by 5 bases and J by 3 bases.